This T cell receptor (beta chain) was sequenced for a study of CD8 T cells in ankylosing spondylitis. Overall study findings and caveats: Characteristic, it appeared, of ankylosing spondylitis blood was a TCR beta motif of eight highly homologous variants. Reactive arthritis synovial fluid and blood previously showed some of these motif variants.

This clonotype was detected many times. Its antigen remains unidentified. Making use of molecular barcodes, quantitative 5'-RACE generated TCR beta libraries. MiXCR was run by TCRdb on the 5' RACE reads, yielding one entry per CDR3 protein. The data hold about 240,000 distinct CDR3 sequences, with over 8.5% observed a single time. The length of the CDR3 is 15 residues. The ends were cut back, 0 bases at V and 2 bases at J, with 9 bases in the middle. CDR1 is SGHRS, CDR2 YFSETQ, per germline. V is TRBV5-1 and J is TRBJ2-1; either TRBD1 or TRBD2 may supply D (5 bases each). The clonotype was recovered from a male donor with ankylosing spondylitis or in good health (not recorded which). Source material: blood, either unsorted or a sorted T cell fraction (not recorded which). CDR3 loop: CASSLGGWAYNEQFF. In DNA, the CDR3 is TGCGCCAGCAGCTTGGGGGGGTGGGCCTACAATGAGCAGTTCTTC.